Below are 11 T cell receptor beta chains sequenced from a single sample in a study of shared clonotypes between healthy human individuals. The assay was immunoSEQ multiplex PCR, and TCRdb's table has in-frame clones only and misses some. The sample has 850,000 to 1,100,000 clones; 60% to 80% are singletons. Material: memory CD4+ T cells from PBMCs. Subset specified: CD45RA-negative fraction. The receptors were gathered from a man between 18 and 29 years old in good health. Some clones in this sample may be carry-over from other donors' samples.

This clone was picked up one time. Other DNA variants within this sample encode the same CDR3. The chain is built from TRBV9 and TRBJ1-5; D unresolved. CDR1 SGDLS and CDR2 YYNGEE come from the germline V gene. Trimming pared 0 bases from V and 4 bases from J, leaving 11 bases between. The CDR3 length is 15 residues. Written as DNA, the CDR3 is TGTGCCAGCAGCGTAGGCACTGGAACAAATCAGCCCCAGCATTTT. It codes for CASSVGTGTNQPQHF.

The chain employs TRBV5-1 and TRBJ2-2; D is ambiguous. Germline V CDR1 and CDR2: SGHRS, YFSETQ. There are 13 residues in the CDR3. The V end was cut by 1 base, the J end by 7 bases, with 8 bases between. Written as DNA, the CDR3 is TGCGCCAGCAGCTTGAGCGTCGACGGGGAGCTGTTTTTT. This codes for CASSLSVDGELFF.

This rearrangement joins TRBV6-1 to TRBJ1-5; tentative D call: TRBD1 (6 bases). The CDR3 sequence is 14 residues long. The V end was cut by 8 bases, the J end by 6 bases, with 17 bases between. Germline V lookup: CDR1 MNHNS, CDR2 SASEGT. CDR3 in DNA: TGTGCCAGCCGACAGGACAGTCTGGGTCAGCCCCAGCATTTT. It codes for CASRQDSLGQPQHF.

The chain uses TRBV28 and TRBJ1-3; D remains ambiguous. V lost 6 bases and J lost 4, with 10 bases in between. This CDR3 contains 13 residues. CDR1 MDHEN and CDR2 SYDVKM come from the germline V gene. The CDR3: CASRVLGGNTIYF. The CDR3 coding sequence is TGTGCCAGCAGGGTCCTTGGCGGAAACACCATATATTTT.

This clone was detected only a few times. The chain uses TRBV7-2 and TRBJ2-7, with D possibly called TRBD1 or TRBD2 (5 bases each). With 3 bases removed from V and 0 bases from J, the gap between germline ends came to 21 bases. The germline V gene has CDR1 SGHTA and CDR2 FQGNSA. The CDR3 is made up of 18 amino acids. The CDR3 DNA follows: TGTGCCAGCAGCTTTTCGTCGATGGGGGACGTCTCCTCCTACGAGCAGTACTTC. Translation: CASSFSSMGDVSSYEQYF.

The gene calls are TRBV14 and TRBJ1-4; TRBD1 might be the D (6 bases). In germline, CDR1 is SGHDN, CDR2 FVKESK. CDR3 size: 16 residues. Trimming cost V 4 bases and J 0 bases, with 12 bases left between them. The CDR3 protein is CASSRLGGTTNEKLFF. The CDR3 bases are TGTGCCAGCAGCCGTCTCGGGGGCACAACTAATGAAAAACTGTTTTTT.

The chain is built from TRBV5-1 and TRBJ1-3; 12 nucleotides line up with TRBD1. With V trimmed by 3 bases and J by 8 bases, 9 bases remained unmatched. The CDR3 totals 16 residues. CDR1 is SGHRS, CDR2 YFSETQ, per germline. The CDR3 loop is CASSWGTGGELDTIYF. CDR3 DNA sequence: TGCGCCAGCAGCTGGGGGACAGGGGGCGAGTTGGACACCATATATTTT.

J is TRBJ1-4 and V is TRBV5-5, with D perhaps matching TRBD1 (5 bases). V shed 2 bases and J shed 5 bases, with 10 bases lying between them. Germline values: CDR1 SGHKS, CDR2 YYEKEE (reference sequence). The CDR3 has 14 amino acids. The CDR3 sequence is CASSLGANNEKLFF. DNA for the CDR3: TGTGCCAGCAGCTTAGGGGCGAACAATGAAAAACTGTTTTTT.

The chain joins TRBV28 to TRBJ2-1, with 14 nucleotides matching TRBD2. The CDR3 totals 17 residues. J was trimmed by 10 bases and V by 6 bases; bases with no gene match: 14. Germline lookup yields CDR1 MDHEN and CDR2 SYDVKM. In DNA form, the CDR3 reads TGTGCCAGCAGACCTTCAACGGGACTAGCGGGAGCCAGCGAGCAGTTCTTC. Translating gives CASRPSTGLAGASEQFF.

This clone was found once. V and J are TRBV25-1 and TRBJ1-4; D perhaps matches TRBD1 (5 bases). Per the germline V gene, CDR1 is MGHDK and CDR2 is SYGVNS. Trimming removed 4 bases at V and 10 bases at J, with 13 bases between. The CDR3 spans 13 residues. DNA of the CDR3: TGTGCCAGCAGTGGACTGGGGGGGGGAAAACTGTTTTTT. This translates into CASSGLGGGKLFF.

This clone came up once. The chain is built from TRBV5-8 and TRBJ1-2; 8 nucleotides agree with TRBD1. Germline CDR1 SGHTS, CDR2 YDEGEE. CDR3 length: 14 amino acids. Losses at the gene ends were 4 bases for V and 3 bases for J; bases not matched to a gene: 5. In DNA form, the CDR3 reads TGTGCCAGCAGCGCGGTGACAGGGGACTATGGCTACACCTTC. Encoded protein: CASSAVTGDYGYTF.